Listed here are 25 T cell receptor beta chains from one sample, sequenced in a study of graft-versus-host responses after intestinal transplantation. Generated by immunoSEQ multiplex PCR, the TCRdb table keeps only in-frame clones and is missing some. The sample has 80,000 to 100,000 clones, approximately 87% seen once. For these TCRs, the target antigens are not known. The sample in question was unstimulated CD4+ T cells sorted from spleen or lymph node cells, obtained before intestinal transplant. The receptors derive from a human donor who received an intestinal transplant.

This rearrangement joins TRBV5-4 to TRBJ2-7; 14 bases line up with TRBD2. This CDR3 comprises 15 residues. Per germline, CDR1 SGHNT and CDR2 YYREEE (reference sequence). The ends lost 4 bases at V and 3 bases at J; junction bases unmatched: 3. The CDR3 nucleotides read TGTGCCAGCAGCCCGGGACTAGCGGGGGTCTACGAGCAGTACTTC. It is translated as CASSPGLAGVYEQYF.

The chain uses TRBV10-3 and TRBJ1-1; D possibly corresponds to TRBD1 (5 bases). This CDR3 contains 14 residues. Germline-derived CDR1 and CDR2 are ENHRY and SYGVKD. The V end lost 6 bases, the J end lost 4 bases, and 15 bases lay between the germline ends. The DNA for the CDR3 is TGTGCCATCAGGACGGGCAGGGAATCCACTGAAGCTTTCTTT. Encoded protein: CAIRTGRESTEAFF.

The chain has TRBV5-5 and TRBJ2-7; maybe TRBD1 (6 bases). V was cut by 4 bases and J by 2 bases, with 22 bases left in between. The CDR3 runs to 17 residues. Germline V gene lookup returns CDR1 SGHKS and CDR2 YYEKEE (reference sequence). Written as DNA, the CDR3 is TGTGCCAGCAGCGAACCGGACAGAGTCGGATTGGCCTACGAGCAGTACTTC. This encodes CASSEPDRVGLAYEQYF.

The chain combines TRBV9 with TRBJ2-3; 11 nucleotides line up with TRBD2. The trim removed 4 bases at V and 2 bases at J, leaving 12 bases unmatched. The CDR3 totals 18 residues. Germline V lookup: CDR1 SGDLS, CDR2 YYNGEE. The CDR3 region is CASSLGGLAGGNTDTQYF. The CDR3 DNA is TGTGCCAGCAGCCTCGGTGGGCTAGCGGGGGGAAACACAGATACGCAGTATTTT.

The chain has TRBV27 and TRBJ2-7, with 7 bases lining up with TRBD1. CDR3 length: 14 amino acids. Germline values: CDR1 MNHEY, CDR2 SMNVEV (reference sequence). The V segment lost 9 bases and the J segment 3 bases; nucleotides outside the gene matches: 11. The CDR3 here is CASRRPGQSYEQYF. The DNA for the CDR3 is TGTGCCAGTAGACGGCCGGGACAGAGCTACGAGCAGTACTTC.

This clone was recorded once. This rearrangement joins TRBV4-1 to TRBJ2-7; 7 nucleotides line up with TRBD2. Trimming cost V 7 bases and J 0 bases; bases outside gene matches: 9. Germline V gives CDR1 MGHRA, CDR2 YSYEKL. The CDR3 runs 15 residues. The CDR3 nucleotides are TGCGCCAGCATCTGCTGGCGGGGGAGCTCCTACGAGCAGTACTTC. Its protein is CASICWRGSSYEQYF.

This clone was seen only once. The genes are TRBV6-5 and TRBJ2-5; D remains unclear. CDR1 and CDR2 (germline): MNHEY, SVGAGI. V was cut by 4 bases and J by 2 bases, with 11 bases left in between. This CDR3 has 14 amino acids. The CDR3 bases are TGTGCCAGCAGTTTTACAGCTTGGCAAGAGACCCAGTACTTC. Protein product: CASSFTAWQETQYF.

The V call is TRBV11-2, the J call TRBJ1-1, with D possibly being TRBD1 (5 bases). V lost 5 bases to trimming and J lost 4 bases, with 14 bases between them. This CDR3 contains 14 residues. CDR1 is SGHAT and CDR2 is FQNNGV in the germline V gene. The CDR3 loop is CASSRDSGATEAFF. Here the CDR3 DNA reads TGTGCCAGCAGCCGTGACAGCGGGGCCACTGAAGCTTTCTTT.

The rearrangement links TRBV7-3 to TRBJ2-1, with 10 bases that match TRBD1. With V trimmed by 5 bases and J by 6 bases, 4 bases remained unmatched. Germline values: CDR1 SGHTA, CDR2 FQGTGA. The CDR3 is made up of 14 amino acids. The CDR3 is CASSPRTGGNEQFF. The CDR3 coding sequence is TGTGCCAGCAGCCCCCGGACAGGGGGCAATGAGCAGTTCTTC.

The chain joins TRBV18 to TRBJ2-1; possible D gene TRBD1, 6 bases. Germline V CDR1 and CDR2: KGHSH, LQKENI. V was cut by 4 bases and J by 12 bases, with 16 bases left in between. This CDR3 region has 13 residues. The CDR3 DNA follows: TGTGCCAGCTCACTCAATACTAAGACAGGGCAGTTCTTC. Encoded protein: CASSLNTKTGQFF.

This rearrangement joins TRBV6-5 to TRBJ1-1, with 10 positions matching TRBD1. With 5 bases clipped from V and 7 bases from J, the junction kept 7 bases outside the gene matches. CDR1 is MNHEY and CDR2 is SVGAGI in the germline V gene. CDR3 size: 14 residues. CDR3 DNA: TGTGCCAGCAGTAGGGGGACAGGGGAGTATGAAGCTTTCTTT. This translates into CASSRGTGEYEAFF.

The genes are TRBV19 and TRBJ1-3, with TRBD1 as a possible D gene (5 bases). Germline CDR1 and CDR2: LNHDA and SQIVND (reference sequence). The CDR3 extends over 13 amino acids. V dropped 5 bases and J dropped 7 bases, with 12 bases sitting between them. The DNA of the CDR3 is TGTGCCAGTAGTCTCGGGGACTGGAACACCATATATTTT. This gives the protein CASSLGDWNTIYF.

The J gene is TRBJ2-1, the V gene TRBV5-1; 7 nucleotides align to TRBD2. V gave up 4 bases and J gave up 6 bases; unmatched junction bases: 10. This CDR3 region has 15 residues. Per germline, CDR1 SGHRS and CDR2 YFSETQ. CDR3 residues: CASSTLLGGGNEQFF. CDR3 nucleotide sequence: TGCGCCAGCAGCACCCTATTGGGGGGGGGCAATGAGCAGTTCTTC. Complete variable domain (other parts from reference TRBV5-1 and TRBJ2-1): KAGVTQTPRYLIKTRGQQVTLSCSPISGHRSVSWYQQTPGQGLQFLFEYFSETQRNKGNFPGRFSGRQFSNSRSEMNVSTLELGDSALYLCASSTLLGGGNEQFFGPGTRLTVL.

The V and J genes are TRBV7-9 and TRBJ2-2, with TRBD2 as a possible D gene (6 bases). This CDR3 comprises 17 residues. Germline CDR1 reads SEHNR; CDR2 reads FQNEAQ (reference sequence). The V gene lost 5 bases and the J gene lost 4 bases, with 20 bases spanning the gap. Here the CDR3 reads CASSHPPFGGGTGELFF. In DNA, the CDR3 is TGTGCCAGCAGCCATCCCCCGTTCGGGGGAGGCACCGGGGAGCTGTTTTTT.

The V call is TRBV11-3, the J call TRBJ2-2; 9 bases align to TRBD2. V shed 3 bases and J 6 bases; nucleotides not matched to a gene: 2. The CDR3 is made up of 14 amino acids. The V gene's germline CDR1 is SGHNT and CDR2 YENEEA. The CDR3: CASSFGGGAGELFF. In nucleotides, the CDR3 is TGTGCCAGCAGCTTCGGCGGGGGGGCCGGGGAGCTGTTTTTT. Using reference TRBV11-3 and TRBJ2-2 for the parts outside the CDR3, the full variable domain is EAGVVQSPRYKIIEKKQPVAFWCNPISGHNTLYWYLQNLGQGPELLIRYENEEAVDDSQLPKDRFSAERLKGVDSTLKIQPAELGDSAVYLCASSFGGGAGELFFGEGSRLTVL.

The gene calls are TRBV7-8 and TRBJ1-2; maybe TRBD1 (6 bases). Trimming left V 2 bases short and J 4 bases short, with 14 bases between. Germline V CDR1 and CDR2: SGHVS, FQNEAQ. CDR3 length equals 15 residues. CDR3 DNA sequence: TGTGCCAGCAGCTTAAACAGGGTGGAGTCCTATGGCTACACCTTC. Amino acids: CASSLNRVESYGYTF.

This sequence joins TRBV7-9 and TRBJ1-6; D remains ambiguous. The V end was cut by 3 bases, the J end by 8 bases, with 17 bases between. The germline CDR1 and CDR2 sequences are SEHNR and FQNEAQ (reference sequence). This CDR3 has 16 residues. The CDR3 coding sequence is TGTGCCAGCAGCTTTGGGTTTGGGCGTTCCGATTCACCCCTCCACTTT. This codes for CASSFGFGRSDSPLHF. Looking up the rest from reference TRBV7-9 and TRBJ1-6 gives the full variable domain: DTGVSQNPRHKITKRGQNVTFRCDPISEHNRLYWYRQTLGQGPEFLTYFQNEAQLEKSRLLSDRFSAERPKGSFSTLEIQRTEQGDSAMYLCASSFGFGRSDSPLHFGNGTRLTVT.

The chain links TRBV5-1 to TRBJ1-1; D ambiguous. This CDR3 contains 13 residues. The germline V gene has CDR1 SGHRS and CDR2 YFSETQ. V was cut by 5 bases and J by 4 bases, with 12 bases left in between. The chain's CDR3 is CASSQAGGTEAFF. The CDR3 DNA reads as TGCGCCAGCAGTCAGGCGGGTGGCACTGAAGCTTTCTTT.

CDR3 protein: CASSQGQLQETQYF. DNA of the CDR3: TGCGCCAGCAGCCAGGGACAGCTCCAAGAGACCCAGTACTTC. The chain combines TRBV5-1 with TRBJ2-5; TRBD1 aligns across 7 bases. The trim removed 4 bases at V and 1 base at J, leaving 4 bases unmatched. Germline assignment: CDR1 SGHRS and CDR2 YFSETQ. The CDR3 runs to 14 residues.

This rearrangement joins TRBV15 to TRBJ2-3, with 7 bases identical to TRBD2. The CDR3 runs 16 residues. Germline-derived CDR1 and CDR2 are LNHNV and YYDKDF (reference sequence). With 3 bases clipped from V and 9 bases from J, the junction kept 15 bases outside the gene matches. CDR3 nucleotides: TGTGCCACCAGCAGTGAGGACTCGGCGGTGCGGGGGACGCAGTATTTT. Translating it yields CATSSEDSAVRGTQYF.

CDR3 residues: CASSYAGSYNEQFF. CDR3 nucleotide sequence: TGTGCCAGCAGTTACGCCGGCTCCTACAATGAGCAGTTCTTC. The V call is TRBV6-6, the J call TRBJ2-1; D gene ambiguous. CDR3 length: 14 amino acids. The V gene lost 2 bases and the J gene lost 0 bases, with 5 bases spanning the gap. Germline values: CDR1 MNHNY, CDR2 SVGAGI (reference sequence).

V gene TRBV5-6 combines with J gene TRBJ1-4, with D tentatively TRBD1 (6 bases). V was pared by 1 base and J by 4 bases, with 17 bases between. CDR3 length equals 17 residues. CDR1 SGHDT and CDR2 YYEEEE come from the germline V gene. Here the CDR3 reads CASSLRGTDRFNEKLFF. CDR3 coding DNA: TGTGCCAGCAGCTTGAGAGGGACGGACAGATTTAATGAAAAACTGTTTTTT.

CDR3 DNA sequence: TGCAGTGCGGGAAGGGGGTATGGCTACACCTTC. Translation gives CSAGRGYGYTF. The V call is TRBV20-1, the J call TRBJ1-2; TRBD1 might be the D (6 bases). The CDR3 sequence is 11 residues long. Germline loops: CDR1 DFQATT, CDR2 SNEGSKA (reference sequence). The V and J ends lost 6 bases and 5 bases respectively, with 10 bases between them.

The chain is built from TRBV9 and TRBJ2-1, with D possibly matching TRBD1 (6 bases). CDR1 and CDR2 from the germline V gene are SGDLS and YYNGEE. With 0 bases removed from V and 3 bases from J, the gap between germline ends came to 7 bases. The CDR3 has 14 residues. CDR3 loop: CASSVAGHYNEQFF. CDR3 coding DNA: TGTGCCAGCAGCGTAGCGGGACACTACAATGAGCAGTTCTTC.

This chain connects TRBV7-3 to TRBJ2-1; 12 bases map to TRBD2. The V gene's germline CDR1 is SGHTA and CDR2 FQGTGA. The junction had 8 bases not matched to a gene; V was cut back by 5 bases and J by 9 bases. The CDR3 length is 15 residues. The CDR3: CASSPGLAGHGEQFF. The CDR3 DNA follows: TGTGCCAGCAGCCCAGGACTAGCGGGGCATGGTGAGCAGTTCTTC.